These 11 T cell receptor beta chains were all obtained from the same sample, sequenced in a study of CD8 T cells in ankylosing spondylitis. TCRdb reprocessed the 5' RACE reads with MiXCR, giving one entry per CDR3 protein. Of about 170,000 distinct CDR3 sequences listed, about 16% were seen once; the top ten hold approximately 8%. Sequencing was carried out using blood, either unsorted or a sorted T cell fraction (not recorded which). Every receptor here comes from a male donor with ankylosing spondylitis or in good health (not recorded which).

The V call is TRBV29-1, the J call TRBJ1-1; D may be TRBD1 (6 bases). The CDR3 runs to 11 residues. Trimming took off 4 bases at V and 4 bases at J, with 7 bases between the two ends. The germline V gene has CDR1 SQVTM and CDR2 ANQGSEA. The CDR3 here is CSVGRGTEAFF. The CDR3 DNA follows: TGCAGCGTTGGCAGGGGCACTGAAGCTTTCTTT.

This chain links TRBV20-1 with TRBJ1-3, with D possibly matching TRBD1 (5 bases). The CDR3 extends over 13 amino acids. The V and J ends lost 6 bases and 4 bases respectively, with 13 bases between them. CDR1 is DFQATT and CDR2 is SNEGSKA in the germline V gene (reference sequence). CDR3 DNA: TGCAGTGCCGCAAGGGGCCCCGGAAACACCATATATTTT. It translates to CSAARGPGNTIYF.

This clonotype occurred a few times. The CDR3 spells CASSALGTTETQYF. The CDR3, as DNA: TGTGCCAGCAGCGCCCTCGGGACAACGGAGACCCAGTACTTC. The gene calls are TRBV9 and TRBJ2-5; the D gene is possibly TRBD1 (6 bases). Germline CDR1 reads SGDLS; CDR2 reads YYNGEE. Trimming pared 3 bases from V and 5 bases from J, leaving 14 bases between. The CDR3 has 14 amino acids. Together with reference TRBV9 and TRBJ2-5, the CDR3 gives the full variable domain: DSGVTQTPKHLITATGQRVTLRCSPRSGDLSVYWYQQSLDQGLQFLIQYYNGEERAKGNILERFSAQQFPDLHSELNLSSLELGDSALYFCASSALGTTETQYFGPGTRLLVL.

This clonotype has a single count. A read error may explain this, as a much larger clone is one base away. The genes are TRBV10-3 and TRBJ2-3; D is possibly TRBD1 (6 bases). The CDR3 extends over 14 amino acids. V dropped 8 bases and J dropped 2 bases, with 14 bases sitting between them. Looked up from germline, CDR1 is ENHRY and CDR2 is SYGVKD. DNA for the CDR3: TGTGCCATCTTGGGGGCCAGGGACACAGATACGCAGTATTTT. It codes for CAILGARDTDTQYF.

This clonotype was counted ten times or more. The chain has TRBV5-1 and TRBJ2-7; TRBD1 matches 9 bases. V lost 3 bases to trimming and J lost 5 bases; unmatched junction nucleotides: 6. There are 14 residues in the CDR3. The germline V gene has CDR1 SGHRS and CDR2 YFSETQ. The CDR3 loop reads CASSSGQGSDEQYF. The CDR3 nucleotides read TGCGCCAGCAGCTCGGGACAGGGTAGCGACGAGCAGTACTTC.

This chain links TRBV12-3 or TRBV12-4 with TRBJ1-2; no clear D. The CDR3 contains 13 residues. With 3 bases removed from V and 1 base from J, the gap between germline ends came to 6 bases. The DNA of the CDR3 is TGTGCCAGCAGTTTCGACATTAACTATGGCTACACCTTC. It is translated as CASSFDINYGYTF.

Ten or more counts support this clonotype. The V gene is TRBV12-3 or TRBV12-4, the J gene TRBJ1-3; tentative D call: TRBD1 (6 bases). The CDR3 is 16 residues long. The germline V and J ends were trimmed by 6 bases and 1 base, with 16 bases remaining between them. The CDR3 loop is CASSLSGGRSGNTIYF. DNA for the CDR3: TGTGCCAGCAGCCTATCTGGGGGCAGATCTGGAAACACCATATATTTT.

This clonotype was observed a few times. The V and J genes are TRBV5-1 and TRBJ2-1; D is possibly TRBD2 (5 bases). The CDR3 loop spans 18 amino acids. V lost 0 bases to trimming and J lost 4 bases, with 20 bases between them. Germline CDR1 is SGHRS and CDR2 is YFSETQ. CDR3 nucleotide sequence: TGCGCCAGCAGCTTGGGGCTTTTTGTGGCGCGGGTATACAATGAGCAGTTCTTC. It codes for CASSLGLFVARVYNEQFF.

This clonotype came up a few times. The chain links TRBV5-1 to TRBJ2-1, with D perhaps TRBD2 (7 bases). Per the germline V gene, CDR1 is SGHRS and CDR2 is YFSETQ. This CDR3 comprises 15 residues. Deletions cut 0 bases from V and 15 bases from J, with 22 bases between. The CDR3: CASSLGTAGMAARFF. Here the CDR3 DNA reads TGCGCCAGCAGCTTGGGGACAGCGGGAATGGCAGCACGGTTCTTC. The full variable domain, with the rest looked up from reference TRBV5-1 and TRBJ2-1, is KAGVTQTPRYLIKTRGQQVTLSCSPISGHRSVSWYQQTPGQGLQFLFEYFSETQRNKGNFPGRFSGRQFSNSRSEMNVSTLELGDSALYLCASSLGTAGMAARFFGPGTRLTVL.

Worth noting for this clonotype: A much larger clone differs by one base, so this may be a read error. The CDR3, as DNA: TGTGCCACCACATTGGGGACAGGGGGCCCCTACGAGCAGTACTTC. This gives the protein CATTLGTGGPYEQYF. The chain is built from TRBV3-1 and TRBJ2-7, with 12 bases fitting TRBD1. Germline lookup yields CDR1 LGHDT and CDR2 YNNKEL (reference sequence). The CDR3 totals 15 residues. The J segment lost 2 bases and the V segment lost 10 bases, leaving 9 bases of the junction unmatched.

The V and J genes are TRBV5-5 and TRBJ1-1; TRBD1 is a possible D gene (5 bases). Looked up from germline, CDR1 is SGHKS and CDR2 is YYEKEE (reference sequence). Between the trimmed V and J ends, which lost 4 bases and 1 base, there was a span of 8 bases. The CDR3 length is 13 residues. The chain's CDR3 is CASSPTENTEAFF. DNA for the CDR3: TGTGCCAGCAGCCCGACAGAGAACACTGAAGCTTTCTTT.